Below, 14 T cell receptor beta chains from the same sample are listed, as sequenced in a study of T cells in Graves' hyperthyroidism and ophthalmopathy. Amplified regions were TCR beta CDR3 sequences from RNA transcripts. In the first-round RT-PCR of the TCR CDR3, the HTBI primer set was used. One entry per CDR3 protein, called by TCRdb with MiXCR from the multiplex PCR reads. The profile covers 500,000 to 650,000 distinct CDR3 sequences, with around 15% appearing a single time and under 15% taken by the ten largest. The material sequenced was blood. The source of these receptors is a woman aged 50 to 60 with Graves' ophthalmopathy.

This clonotype was counted only a few times. The CDR3 here is CASSFPEGENEKLFF. The CDR3 DNA reads as TGTGCCAGCAGCTTCCCCGAGGGAGAGAATGAAAAACTGTTTTTT. J is TRBJ1-4 and V is TRBV6-2 or TRBV6-3, with unresolved D. The CDR3 length is 15 residues. V was cut by 6 bases and J by 5 bases, with 16 bases left in between. In germline, CDR1 is MNHEY, CDR2 SVGEGT.

This clonotype was counted ten times or more. This chain connects TRBV28 to TRBJ2-7, with a possible D match to TRBD1 (5 bases). Trimming left V 8 bases short and J 2 bases short, with 16 bases between. CDR3 size: 14 residues. Germline assignment: CDR1 MDHEN and CDR2 SYDVKM. The CDR3 here is CASVGAQGAYEQYF. In DNA form, the CDR3 reads TGTGCCAGCGTAGGGGCTCAGGGCGCCTACGAGCAGTACTTC.

This clonotype was recorded at least ten times. The chain joins TRBV5-1 to TRBJ2-7; possibly TRBD1 or TRBD2 for D (5 bases each). V lost 5 bases and J 0 bases, leaving 9 bases between the germline ends. Germline V gene lookup returns CDR1 SGHRS and CDR2 YFSETQ. The CDR3 consists of 13 residues. The DNA for the CDR3 is TGCGCCAGCAGGAGGGGCAGCTCCTACGAGCAGTACTTC. Translated: CASRRGSSYEQYF.

As regards this clonotype: Being one base from a much bigger clone, this may be a read error. V usage is TRBV20-1 and J usage is TRBJ2-3; TRBD1 might be the D (6 bases). Germline lookup yields CDR1 DFQATT and CDR2 SNEGSKA (reference sequence). Between the trimmed V and J ends, which lost 0 bases and 4 bases, there was a span of 11 bases. The CDR3 sequence is 14 residues long. The CDR3 nucleotides read TGCAGTGCTAGAGACTGGGACAAGGCAGATACGCAGTATTTT. Translated: CSARDWDKADTQYF.

The table lists this clonotype with many counts. V and J are TRBV28 and TRBJ2-6; 8 bases match TRBD1. Germline trimming cut 6 bases from V and 2 bases from J; bases unmatched to any gene: 9. Germline CDR1 and CDR2: MDHEN and SYDVKM. The CDR3 consists of 17 residues. The CDR3 protein is CASSNGQGGPGANVLTF. The CDR3 DNA sequence: TGTGCCAGCAGCAACGGACAGGGCGGGCCTGGGGCCAACGTCCTGACTTTC.

The chain recombines TRBV20-1 with TRBJ2-3, with 8 bases aligning to TRBD2. Germline CDR1 DFQATT, CDR2 SNEGSKA (reference sequence). This CDR3 has 15 amino acids. V trimming: 5 bases; J trimming: 2 bases; junction bases outside the gene matches: 9. DNA for the CDR3: TGCAGTGCTCTTAAGAGCGGGAGCTCCACAGATACGCAGTATTTT. The encoded protein is CSALKSGSSTDTQYF.

This clonotype was detected many times. V usage is TRBV10-3 and J usage is TRBJ2-3; D ambiguous. Germline V lookup: CDR1 ENHRY, CDR2 SYGVKD. V shed 5 bases and J shed 4 bases, with 4 bases lying between them. The CDR3 is 11 amino acids. CDR3 residues: CAISRADTQYF. The DNA for the CDR3 is TGTGCCATCAGTCGTGCAGATACGCAGTATTTT.

This clonotype was observed a handful of times. V and J are TRBV25-1 and TRBJ2-5; 11 bases fit TRBD2. The ends lost 2 bases at V and 3 bases at J; junction bases unmatched: 8. Germline CDR1 and CDR2: MGHDK and SYGVNS. This CDR3 contains 17 residues. DNA of the CDR3: TGTGCCAGCAGTGAACTTAATTTGACTAGCGGGGAAGAGACCCAGTACTTC. The encoded protein is CASSELNLTSGEETQYF.

The sample holds many counts of this clonotype. This chain connects TRBV5-1 to TRBJ2-3; 9 bases align to TRBD2. The CDR3 totals 15 residues. Per germline, CDR1 SGHRS and CDR2 YFSETQ. The trim removed 5 bases at V and 4 bases at J, leaving 8 bases unmatched. The CDR3 nucleotides read TGCGCCAGCAGTTCCATAGCGGGAGTATCAGATACGCAGTATTTT. Protein product: CASSSIAGVSDTQYF.

Many counts were recorded for this clonotype. The chain joins TRBV5-1 to TRBJ1-4, with D unresolved. Looked up from germline, CDR1 is SGHRS and CDR2 is YFSETQ. Trimming cost V 4 bases and J 0 bases, with 7 bases left between them. This CDR3 region has 14 residues. CDR3 sequence reads: CASSNTATNEKLFF. The CDR3 DNA follows: TGCGCCAGCAGCAACACGGCAACTAATGAAAAACTGTTTTTT.

This clonotype was recorded many times. The CDR3 is CASSHNPGLAGFEQFF. The CDR3 bases are TGCGCCAGCAGCCACAACCCGGGACTAGCGGGGTTTGAGCAGTTCTTC. J is TRBJ2-1 and V is TRBV5-1; 13 nucleotides align to TRBD2. This CDR3 comprises 16 residues. Germline V gene data show CDR1 as SGHRS and CDR2 as YFSETQ. The V segment lost 4 bases and the J segment 9 bases; nucleotides outside the gene matches: 10.

This clonotype has at least ten counts. This rearrangement joins TRBV27 to TRBJ2-3; 10 bases are shared with TRBD2. With V trimmed by 2 bases and J by 7 bases, 3 bases remained unmatched. CDR1 MNHEY and CDR2 SMNVEV come from the germline V gene (reference sequence). This CDR3 region has 14 residues. CDR3 DNA sequence: TGTGCCAGCAGTTTAAAGCGGGAGGGTTATACGCAGTATTTT. Translation: CASSLKREGYTQYF.

This clonotype was observed at least ten times. This rearrangement joins TRBV10-3 to TRBJ2-5, with TRBD2 matching over 8 bases. The CDR3 contains 14 residues. Germline V gene sequence: CDR1 ENHRY, CDR2 SYGVKD. Unmatched junction bases numbered 1, after V lost 0 bases and J lost 4 bases. The CDR3 region is CAISESLAGETQYF. The CDR3 nucleotides are TGTGCCATCAGTGAGTCTCTAGCGGGAGAGACCCAGTACTTC.

This clonotype was detected ten times or more. V usage is TRBV29-1 and J usage is TRBJ2-1, with 12 bases identical to TRBD2. The germline V gene encodes CDR1 SQVTM and CDR2 ANQGSEA. J gave up 5 bases and V 6 bases, and 8 bases lay outside the gene matches. This CDR3 has 15 amino acids. The CDR3 spells CSVARLAGANNEQFF. The CDR3, as DNA: TGCAGCGTCGCCCGACTAGCGGGAGCCAACAATGAGCAGTTCTTC.